This T cell receptor beta chain stems from a study of CD8+ T cells in alopecia areata. General observations from the study: Clonality in lesional scalp, especially alopecia totalis/universalis, exceeded that of normal scalp.

Notes on this clone: The target antigen is unknown.

Cell sorting on a FACSAria was used to separate CD4+ and CD8+ T cells from the PBMCs. RNA, once extracted, was reverse transcribed into cDNA for use as the sequencing template. The repertoire was sequenced with immunoSEQ multiplex PCR; TCRdb's copy has only in-frame clones and lacks some. The data contain 150,000 or so clones, 50% to 65% of them singletons. The CDR3 consists of 15 residues. CDR1 is SNHLY, CDR2 FYNNEI, per germline. Trimming cost V 8 bases and J 3 bases; bases outside gene matches: 12. The clonotype originates from a human donor in good health. Sequencing was performed on CD4+ T cells sorted from blood. This chain connects TRBV2 to TRBJ2-7; 8 positions agree with TRBD1. This chain's CDR3 is CASGRGAGGFYEQYF. The CDR3 DNA follows: TGTGCCAGCGGAAGAGGGGCAGGGGGCTTCTACGAGCAGTACTTC.